This TCR beta chain appears in the sequencing data of a study of Tregs in tolerant kidney transplant recipients. Germline CDR1 and CDR2: MGHRA and YSYEKL. The CDR3 spans 15 residues. Trimming cost V 0 bases and J 6 bases, with 12 bases left between them. TCRdb's table, derived via immunoSEQ multiplex PCR, lists solely in-frame clones and lacks some. The sample lists under 100,000 clones, around 94% occurring once. Material: CD8+ T cells from blood. This TCR was recovered from a human donor in good health. The rearrangement joins TRBV4-1 to TRBJ2-1, with D maybe TRBD1 (6 bases). The CDR3, as DNA: TGCGCCAGCAGCCAAGAAGTACAGGGTCTCAATGAGCAGTTCTTC. Its protein product is CASSQEVQGLNEQFF.